Presented here are 2 T cell receptor beta chains from one specimen sequenced in a study of T cells in Graves' hyperthyroidism and ophthalmopathy. What was amplified from RNA transcripts were TCR beta CDR3 regions. The TCR CDR3 was amplified in a first-round RT-PCR using the HTBI primer set. TCRdb recomputed calls from the multiplex PCR reads with MiXCR, one row per CDR3 protein. The sample has approximately 600,000 distinct CDR3 sequences, roughly 15% seen once; the top ten hold around 4%. The sequenced material came from blood. The source is a woman aged 30 to 39 with Graves' hyperthyroidism.

This clonotype occurred a few times. The chain has TRBV7-8 and TRBJ2-7; 7 nucleotides line up with TRBD1. Trimming cost V 0 bases and J 0 bases; bases outside gene matches: 2. This CDR3 is 15 amino acids long. The germline gives CDR1 SGHVS, CDR2 FQNEAQ. The CDR3 DNA is TGTGCCAGCAGCTTAGCGGGACAGTACTCCTACGAGCAGTACTTC. It encodes CASSLAGQYSYEQYF.

Points on this clonotype: A much larger clone lies a single base off, so this may be a read error. The V call is TRBV28, the J call TRBJ2-7; TRBD2 agrees at 10 bases. The CDR3 extends over 13 amino acids. CDR1 MDHEN and CDR2 SYDVKM come from the germline V gene. The CDR3 DNA follows: TGTGCCCGCAGTACTAGCGGGGTTTACGAGCAGTACTTC. This codes for CARSTSGVYEQYF.